The clone carrying this TCR beta chain came up a few times. These data are taken from a study of blood T cell repertoires in COVID-19. At the level of the study: Researchers got acute and convalescent COVID-19 samples from the United States, Italy and Spain. Sources were T cells, B-cell-depleted T cells, or PBMCs; the material itself was cDNA or gDNA.

Source study methods: For nucleated cells, counts were estimated from reference gene primer amplification. Method: immunoSEQ multiplex PCR; TCRdb's copy keeps in-frame clones and lacks some. V, J and clone size are those of that table, while D and trimming were read from the DNA. The profile shows roughly 130,000 clones, about 80% of them singletons. This CDR3 region has 14 residues. Germline assignment: CDR1 PRHDT and CDR2 FYEKMQ (reference sequence). V lost 4 bases and J lost 8; bases outside the gene matches: 4. The sample comprised peripheral blood. The chain carries TRBV13 and TRBJ1-6; 8 bases line up with TRBD1. This receptor was taken from a woman in her sixties or seventies with acute or convalescent COVID-19. In nucleotides, the CDR3 is TGTGCCAGCAGCTCCGGACAGGGTTATTCACCCCTCCACTTT. This translates into CASSSGQGYSPLHF.